Given below is one T cell receptor (beta chain) in context. What it recognizes is unknown. Viral peptide pool expansion of antigen-specific CD4+ T cells preceded sequencing in the ViraFEST assay. Culture lasted under 13 days before CD4+ T cell isolation. Cultures of about 2 million PBMC per well contained about 10 IU/ml IL-2 plus 10 ug/ml peptides. Per the germline V gene, CDR1 is LNHDA and CDR2 is SQIVND (reference sequence). The V and J ends lost 3 bases and 1 base, in that order; junction bases with no gene match: 5. The CDR3 spans 16 residues. These data come from a study of vaccination effects on CD4 cells after COVID-19. Study-wide context: Participants completed two doses of the BNT162b2 or mRNA-1273 vaccine.

Assay: immunoSEQ multiplex PCR; the TCRdb copy retains only in-frame clones and omits some. The data show about 60,000 clones, with roughly four fifths seen just once and more than 2% held by the top ten. V usage is TRBV19 and J usage is TRBJ2-2; 7 bases align to TRBD1. This sample comprised CD4+ T cells from PBMCs cultured with HCoV-229E spike peptides, obtained before COVID-19 vaccination. The source of this sequence is a human donor who received a COVID-19 vaccine. The CDR3 DNA sequence: TGTGCCAGTAGTATGCGGCAGGGGGTGAACACCGGGGAGCTGTTTTTT. Residues: CASSMRQGVNTGELFF. Using reference TRBV19 and TRBJ2-2 for the parts outside the CDR3, the full variable domain is DGGITQSPKYLFRKEGQNVTLSCEQNLNHDAMYWYRQDPGQGLRLIYYSQIVNDFQKGDIAEGYSVSREKKESFPLTVTSAQKNPTAFYLCASSMRQGVNTGELFFGEGSRLTVL.